This T cell receptor (beta chain) was recovered during a study of identical twins. TCRdb re-analysed the 5' RACE reads in MiXCR, keeping a single row per CDR3 protein. The table shows about 160,000 distinct CDR3 sequences, with approximately 3.5% occurring only once. The CDR3 has 16 amino acids. The germline V gene has CDR1 SEHNR and CDR2 FQNEAQ (reference sequence). The ends lost 0 bases at V and 6 bases at J; junction bases unmatched: 8. This clonotype has a count of ten or more. The origin of this receptor is a man aged 18 to 29 in good health. Material: memory T cells sorted from blood. This chain links TRBV7-9 with TRBJ2-3; 8 bases match TRBD2. The CDR3 DNA is TGTGCCAGCAGCTTAGCCGGACTAGCCGGAGGGGATACGCAGTATTTT. It is translated as CASSLAGLAGGDTQYF.